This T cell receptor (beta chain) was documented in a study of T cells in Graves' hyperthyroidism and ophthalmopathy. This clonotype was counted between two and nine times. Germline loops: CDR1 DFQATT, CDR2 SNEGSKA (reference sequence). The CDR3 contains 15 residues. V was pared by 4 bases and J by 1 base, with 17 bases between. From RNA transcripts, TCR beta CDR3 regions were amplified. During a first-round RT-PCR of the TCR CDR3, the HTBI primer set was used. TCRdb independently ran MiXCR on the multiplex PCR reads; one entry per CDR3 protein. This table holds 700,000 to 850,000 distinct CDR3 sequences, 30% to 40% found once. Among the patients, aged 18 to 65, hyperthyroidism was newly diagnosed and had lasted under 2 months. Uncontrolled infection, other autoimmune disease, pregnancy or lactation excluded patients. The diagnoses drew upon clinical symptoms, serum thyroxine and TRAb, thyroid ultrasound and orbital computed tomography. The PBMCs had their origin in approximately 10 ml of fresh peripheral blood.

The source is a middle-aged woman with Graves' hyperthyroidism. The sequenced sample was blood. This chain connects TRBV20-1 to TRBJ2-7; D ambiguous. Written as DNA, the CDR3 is TGCAGTGCTAAGAATTATGCGAGACTTTCCTACGAGCAGTACTTC. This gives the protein CSAKNYARLSYEQYF.